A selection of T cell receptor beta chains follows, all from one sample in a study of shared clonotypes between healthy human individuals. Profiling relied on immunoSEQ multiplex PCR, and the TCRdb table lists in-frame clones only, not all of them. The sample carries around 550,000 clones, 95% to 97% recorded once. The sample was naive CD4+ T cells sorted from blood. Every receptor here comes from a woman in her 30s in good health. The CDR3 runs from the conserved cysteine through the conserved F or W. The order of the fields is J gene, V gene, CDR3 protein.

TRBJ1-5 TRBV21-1 CASSKSGAGRGNQPQHF
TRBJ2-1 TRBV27 CASSWAGMGAGAWSYNEQFF
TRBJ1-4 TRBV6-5 CASSPTRSEKLFF
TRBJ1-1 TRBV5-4 CASSLGGALDTEAFF
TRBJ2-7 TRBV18 CASSREGYEQYF
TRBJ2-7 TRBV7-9 CASSLSPSGYEQYF
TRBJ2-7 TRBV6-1 CASRGGLSSYEQYF
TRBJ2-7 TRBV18 CASSPDRGPYEQYF
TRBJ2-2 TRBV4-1 CASSQGRTSGINGELFF
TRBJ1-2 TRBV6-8 CASSSAQGEGGYTF
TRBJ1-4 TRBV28 CASSSGIEKLFF
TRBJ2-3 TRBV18 CASSPLDSRTDTQYF
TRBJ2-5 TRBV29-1 CSVEPRGETQYF
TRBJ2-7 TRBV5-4 CASSARDRDSHEQYF
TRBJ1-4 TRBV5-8 CASTTLGLKAVNEKLFF
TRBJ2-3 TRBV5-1 CASSLGGGRAADTQYF
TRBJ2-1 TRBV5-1 CASSWGTGASYNEQFF
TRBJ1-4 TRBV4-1 CASSQTGINEKLFF
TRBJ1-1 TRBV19 CASSIDRLNTEAFF
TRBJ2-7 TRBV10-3 CAISGTVPSNEQYF
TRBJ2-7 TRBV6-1 CASRWGQGDHEQYF
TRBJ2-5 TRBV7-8 CASSSDWYQETQYF
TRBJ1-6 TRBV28 CASSSSRGRNSPLHF
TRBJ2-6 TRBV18 CASSALQGYLTGANVLTF
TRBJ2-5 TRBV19 CASSIGGMKETQYF
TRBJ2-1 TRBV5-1 CASSLGTYNEQFF
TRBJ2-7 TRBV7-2 CASSSSGTTYYEQYF
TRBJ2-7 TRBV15 CATSRGLVYEQYF
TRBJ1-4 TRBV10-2 CATRADPGVGEKLFF
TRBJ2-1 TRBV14 CASSSIPGRRFF
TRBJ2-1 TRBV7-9 CASSRVSGRVEQFF
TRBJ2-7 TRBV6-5 CASSTRLRAPYEQYF
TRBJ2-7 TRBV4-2 CASSRRGEQYF
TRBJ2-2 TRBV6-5 CASSYTAGELFF
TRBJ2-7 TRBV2 CASSAAGVSYEQYF
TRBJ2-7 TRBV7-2 CASGDHYEQYF
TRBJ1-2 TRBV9 CASSPSGTAGGLRYTF